The rows below give T cell receptor beta chains drawn from one sample of a study of blood T cell repertoires in COVID-19. The table came from immunoSEQ multiplex PCR; TCRdb's copy has only in-frame clones and leaves some out. The sample consists of 250,000 or so clones, nearly 90% of them appearing once. The sequencing input was PBMCs or T cells enriched from blood (not recorded which). Every receptor here comes from a man aged 25 to 40 who had recovered from COVID-19. Each CDR3 is given without its conserved first and last residue. Rows give clone size only sometimes, using once, few, many, or a class for an expanded clone.

v_call,clone_size,cdr3_aa
TRBV2,.,ASSEERTGNQPQH
TRBV2,.,ASSGRGQH
TRBV24-1,.,ATSDSRGRRNEQF
TRBV19,.,ASSRGQQSNQPQH
TRBV5-4,.,ASSTDRLYGYT
TRBV7-6,once,ASSLNPWIAGQNEQF
TRBV24-1,.,ATSDPGTSGSSTDTQY
TRBV4-2,.,ASSQESLAGAYNEQF
TRBV7-9,.,ASSLFTGTEAF
TRBV6-5,.,ASSYSQGAFGAF
TRBV5-4,.,ASSFPSGSTGELF
TRBV2,.,ASSEGGDFEQY
TRBV4-1,.,ASSRGQGANEKLF
TRBV18,few,ASSLAYEQF
TRBV7-6,.,ASSPTSGGFNEQF
TRBV27,.,ASSSAGGPGEQY
TRBV2,once,ASNRDREHEQY
TRBV6-6,.,ASSYGTGLYQPQH
TRBV5-6,.,ASSLQQGTDTQY
TRBV18,.,ASSPGRDQPQH
TRBV7-9,.,ASSPALAGHGGYT
TRBV5-6,.,ASSLYRGYTGELF
TRBV7-2,.,ASSSYDRHYEQY
TRBV5-4,.,ASSLGGQGATNEKLF
TRBV9,.,ASSVVEGSYGYT
TRBV11-3,.,ASSRNERGSPLH